The TCR beta chain described here comes from a study of shared clonotypes between healthy human individuals. Study overall: Donors consisted of a couple of women and a few men between 18 and 49.

It was CD45RO-negative cells, positively selected for CCR7, that made up naive CD8 cells, with terminally differentiated effector memory CD45RA+ cells excluded. Here immunoSEQ multiplex PCR was the method, and the copy in TCRdb shows in-frame clones only, minus some. The sample lists millions of clones; under 95% were seen once. This CDR3 has 14 amino acids. V lost 6 bases and J lost 2, with 12 bases in between. CDR1 and CDR2 from the germline V gene are MDHEN and SYDVKM. This sequence was found in a man younger than 35 in good health. Some clones in this sample may be carry-over from other donors' samples. This chain joins TRBV28 and TRBJ2-3; D uncertain. Sequences were obtained from naive CD8+ T cells from PBMCs. The CDR3 sequence: CASSRSDITDTQYF. CDR3 nucleotides: TGTGCCAGCAGCCGGAGCGACATCACAGATACGCAGTATTTT.